These 26 T cell receptor beta chains came from one sample sequenced in a study of T cells in Graves' hyperthyroidism and ophthalmopathy. From RNA transcripts, TCR beta CDR3 regions were amplified. With the HTBI primer set, the TCR CDR3 went through a first round of RT-PCR. TCRdb reanalysed the multiplex PCR reads using MiXCR and keeps one entry per CDR3 protein. Counted here are 350,000 to 400,000 distinct CDR3 sequences, about 14% occurring once; the ten biggest clones make up approximately 10%. Source material: blood. The receptors come from a woman aged 55-70 years with Graves' hyperthyroidism.

This clonotype was seen many times. The rearrangement uses TRBV7-6 and TRBJ2-5; 10 bases map to TRBD2. With 3 bases clipped from V and 2 bases from J, the junction kept 6 bases outside the gene matches. The CDR3 has 16 amino acids. The germline V gene encodes CDR1 SGHVS and CDR2 FNYEAQ. CDR3 residues: CASSFRASGRQETQYF. CDR3 sequence (DNA): TGTGCCAGCAGCTTTAGGGCTAGCGGGAGACAAGAGACCCAGTACTTC.

This clonotype was recorded at least ten times. This chain joins TRBV12-3 or TRBV12-4 and TRBJ1-2, with 9 bases identical to TRBD1. This CDR3 is 18 amino acids long. Trimming at V came to 1 base and at J to 5 bases, leaving 14 bases not matched to a gene. The CDR3 DNA reads as TGTGCCAGCAGTTTAGAGACCCCCGTGGGACAGGGAACTTATGGCTACACCTTC. It yields the protein CASSLETPVGQGTYGYTF.

This clonotype came up many times. The chain links TRBV2 to TRBJ1-1; D is possibly TRBD1 (5 bases). Germline CDR1 SNHLY, CDR2 FYNNEI. The CDR3 contains 14 residues. Trimming shortened V by 4 bases and J by 5 bases, and 14 bases separated the two germline ends. CDR3 sequence: CASSGWRGFTEAFF. Written as DNA, the CDR3 is TGTGCCAGCAGTGGTTGGAGGGGATTTACTGAAGCTTTCTTT.

This clonotype was seen many times. The CDR3 sequence is CASLRTSGSNEQFF. CDR3 coding DNA: TGTGCCAGCCTCCGGACTAGCGGGAGTAATGAGCAGTTCTTC. This chain links TRBV12-3 or TRBV12-4 with TRBJ2-1; TRBD2 aligns across 13 bases. Losses at the gene ends were 8 bases for V and 7 bases for J; bases not matched to a gene: 5. This CDR3 contains 14 residues.

The chain uses TRBV7-3 and TRBJ2-2; the D gene could be TRBD1 or TRBD2 (6 bases each). V was cut by 5 bases and J by 3 bases, with 13 bases left in between. The CDR3 is 15 residues long. CDR1 is SGHTA and CDR2 is FQGTGA in the germline V gene. The CDR3 DNA reads as TGTGCCAGCAGCCATCACAGGGACTACACCGGGGAGCTGTTTTTT. Translating gives CASSHHRDYTGELFF.

This clonotype was counted at least ten times. The chain recombines TRBV12-3 or TRBV12-4 with TRBJ2-1; TRBD2 matches at 11 bases. This CDR3 is built from 15 residues. V lost 6 bases to trimming and J lost 9 bases; unmatched junction nucleotides: 10. The CDR3 nucleotides read TGTGCCAGCAGACCTCTACTAGCGGGAGAAGGTGAGCAGTTCTTC. Translating it yields CASRPLLAGEGEQFF.

This clonotype has a handful of counts. The V call is TRBV7-9, the J call TRBJ2-2, with TRBD1 identical over 9 bases. Germline CDR1 is SEHNR and CDR2 is FQNEAQ (reference sequence). This CDR3 is built from 16 residues. Trimming removed 5 bases from V and 3 bases from J; junction bases left unmatched: 7. DNA for the CDR3: TGTGCCAGCAGCCCACCCGACAGGGGGGACACCGGGGAGCTGTTTTTT. Residues: CASSPPDRGDTGELFF.

This rearrangement joins TRBV12-5 to TRBJ2-5; tentatively, D is TRBD1 or TRBD2 (5 bases each). Germline lookup yields CDR1 LGHNT and CDR2 FRNRAP. This CDR3 comprises 16 residues. The V gene lost 5 bases and the J gene lost 2 bases, with 18 bases spanning the gap. The DNA for the CDR3 is TGTGCTAGTGGTCCTAGGGACGGGGACCAGCAAGAGACCCAGTACTTC. It translates to CASGPRDGDQQETQYF.

This clonotype has a count of ten or more. J is TRBJ2-1 and V is TRBV11-2, with 7 nucleotides matching TRBD2. The CDR3 contains 14 residues. CDR1 and CDR2 (germline): SGHAT, FQNNGV. Trimming took 7 bases from V and 0 from J; bases not matched to a gene: 3. CDR3 loop: CASITSASYNEQFF. The CDR3 bases are TGTGCCAGCATCACTAGCGCCTCCTACAATGAGCAGTTCTTC. The variable domain in full, completed from reference TRBV11-2 and TRBJ2-1, reads EAGVAQSPRYKIIEKRQSVAFWCNPISGHATLYWYQQILGQGPKLLIQFQNNGVVDDSQLPKDRFSAERLKGVDSTLKIQPAKLEDSAVYLCASITSASYNEQFFGPGTRLTVL.

The rearrangement joins TRBV13 to TRBJ2-3; D uncertain. Germline assignment: CDR1 PRHDT and CDR2 FYEKMQ (reference sequence). This CDR3 is built from 12 residues. V gave up 6 bases and J gave up 6 bases, with 10 bases separating them. CDR3 loop: CASSDSQDTQYF. The CDR3 DNA follows: TGTGCCAGCAGTGACTCCCAGGATACGCAGTATTTT.

This clonotype was counted many times. CDR3 DNA: TGTGCCAGCATCGGACAGGGAGGTGAGGATGAGCAGTTCTTC. It codes for CASIGQGGEDEQFF. J is TRBJ2-1 and V is TRBV28; 8 nucleotides agree with TRBD1. Germline V gene sequence: CDR1 MDHEN, CDR2 SYDVKM. The CDR3 contains 14 residues. V was pared by 7 bases and J by 8 bases, with 10 bases of the junction left unmatched. The whole variable domain, filled in from reference TRBV28 and TRBJ2-1, reads DVKVTQSSRYLVKRTGEKVFLECVQDMDHENMFWYRQDPGLGLRLIYFSYDVKMKEKGDIPEGYSVSREKKERFSLILESASTNQTSMYLCASIGQGGEDEQFFGPGTRLTVL.

This chain connects TRBV3-1 to TRBJ1-6; no clear D gene. The V gene's germline CDR1 is LGHDT and CDR2 YNNKEL (reference sequence). The CDR3 loop spans 17 amino acids. V shed 0 bases and J shed 10 bases, with 19 bases lying between them. DNA for the CDR3: TGTGCCAGCAGCCAAGATATTTCGACGGGCAATGGATCACCCCTCCACTTT. It yields the protein CASSQDISTGNGSPLHF.

The table lists this clonotype with a few counts. The V and J genes are TRBV7-9 and TRBJ1-2; D unclear. Germline V gene data show CDR1 as SEHNR and CDR2 as FQNEAQ (reference sequence). The CDR3 extends over 16 amino acids. Deletions cut 3 bases from V and 0 bases from J, with 14 bases between. Here the CDR3 DNA reads TGTGCCAGCAGCTTTGGGTCCGCAGATACTAACTATGGCTACACCTTC. It translates to CASSFGSADTNYGYTF. Full variable domain (outside the CDR3, taken from reference TRBV7-9 and TRBJ1-2): DTGVSQNPRHKITKRGQNVTFRCDPISEHNRLYWYRQTLGQGPEFLTYFQNEAQLEKSRLLSDRFSAERPKGSFSTLEIQRTEQGDSAMYLCASSFGSADTNYGYTFGSGTRLTVV.

This clonotype has just a few counts. The junction and the germline gene differ at one end; a read error may be behind it. This chain uses TRBV11-3 with TRBJ2-1; D unresolved. The CDR3 spans 16 residues. The germline V gene encodes CDR1 SGHNT and CDR2 YENEEA. The CDR3 loop is CASSTRPLAEHNEQSF. For the CDR3, the DNA is TGTGCCAGCAGCACCAGACCCCTGGCCGAACACAATGAGCAGTCCTTC.

This clonotype showed up just a few times. The junction departs from germline at one end; a sequencing error may be responsible. The V and J genes are TRBV11-2 and TRBJ2-1; 9 bases match TRBD2. Germline CDR1 is SGHAT and CDR2 is FQNNGV. The CDR3 runs 17 residues. CDR3 in amino acids: CASSQRGAPQDFNEQSF. CDR3 coding DNA: TGTGCCAGCAGCCAGCGGGGGGCCCCCCAGGATTTCAATGAGCAGTCCTTC.

The V call is TRBV6-1, the J call TRBJ1-5; D ambiguous. CDR1 and CDR2 from the germline V gene are MNHNS and SASEGT. V was cut by 8 bases and J by 7 bases, with 21 bases left in between. The CDR3 is 15 amino acids. This CDR3 is CASAKDLRVLQPQHF. The CDR3 DNA follows: TGTGCCAGCGCCAAAGATCTTAGGGTTTTGCAGCCCCAGCATTTT.

This clonotype was detected many times. The chain joins TRBV20-1 to TRBJ1-1, with 7 bases aligning to TRBD1. The germline V gene has CDR1 DFQATT and CDR2 SNEGSKA (reference sequence). The CDR3 length is 13 residues. V was clipped by 6 bases and J by 6 bases; unmatched bases: 10. CDR3 DNA sequence: TGCAGTGCGTTCACAGGGGCGGTGGCTGAAGCTTTCTTT. This sequence encodes CSAFTGAVAEAFF.

This clonotype was seen ten or more times. V is TRBV12-3 or TRBV12-4 and J is TRBJ2-4; 10 bases are a match to TRBD2. The CDR3 length is 14 residues. The trim removed 5 bases at V and 7 bases at J, leaving 5 bases unmatched. The CDR3 nucleotides read TGTGCCAGCAGTGCTAGCGGGAGTCGGAACATTCAGTACTTC. It specifies CASSASGSRNIQYF.

This clonotype has more than one count but fewer than ten. The chain couples TRBV6-1 to TRBJ2-7; weak D call: TRBD2 (5 bases). V lost 6 bases and J lost 0, with 12 bases in between. The CDR3 totals 14 residues. Per germline, CDR1 MNHNS and CDR2 SASEGT. CDR3 sequence (DNA): TGTGCCAGCAGGCCGGACTCTGACTCCTACGAGCAGTACTTC. Translating it yields CASRPDSDSYEQYF.

This clonotype was observed many times. The chain combines TRBV7-9 with TRBJ2-5; either TRBD1 or TRBD2 may supply D (5 bases each). The V gene's germline CDR1 is SEHNR and CDR2 FQNEAQ (reference sequence). V dropped 4 bases and J dropped 1 base, with 7 bases sitting between them. The CDR3 loop spans 13 amino acids. The CDR3 region has the DNA TGTGCCAGCAGCTGGGGGATCCAAGAGACCCAGTACTTC. Amino acids: CASSWGIQETQYF.

V is TRBV3-1 and J is TRBJ2-1; 12 bases fit TRBD2. CDR1 is LGHDT and CDR2 is YNNKEL in the germline V gene (reference sequence). Trimming cost V 3 bases and J 12 bases; bases outside gene matches: 3. The CDR3 spans 13 residues. Written as DNA, the CDR3 is TGTGCCAGCAGCCACGGGACTAGCGGGTTGCAGTTCTTC. This codes for CASSHGTSGLQFF.

This clonotype was counted only a few times. V usage is TRBV4-1 and J usage is TRBJ2-2; D is possibly TRBD1 or TRBD2 (5 bases each). Trimming left V 0 bases short and J 6 bases short, with 17 bases between. The CDR3 totals 17 residues. Germline CDR1 and CDR2: MGHRA and YSYEKL. For the CDR3, the DNA is TGCGCCAGCAGCCAAGAGTCCCGCTTAAGAGGGGCCGGGGAGCTGTTTTTT. It codes for CASSQESRLRGAGELFF.

This clonotype was detected many times. J is TRBJ2-1 and V is TRBV11-3; D may be TRBD2 (5 bases). This CDR3 has 13 amino acids. Germline V lookup: CDR1 SGHNT, CDR2 YENEEA. V was cut by 0 bases and J by 9 bases, with 9 bases left in between. The CDR3 sequence is CASSLDSTSEQFF. Here the CDR3 DNA reads TGTGCCAGCAGCTTAGATTCCACTAGTGAGCAGTTCTTC.

This clonotype was seen many times. The rearrangement joins TRBV7-3 to TRBJ2-1, with a possible D match to TRBD2 (6 bases). Trimming took off 4 bases at V and 0 bases at J, with 10 bases between the two ends. CDR1 SGHTA and CDR2 FQGTGA come from the germline V gene. This CDR3 has 15 residues. CDR3 sequence (DNA): TGTGCCAGCAGCTCGGAGGGGAGCTCCTACAATGAGCAGTTCTTC. Its protein product is CASSSEGSSYNEQFF.

The chain is built from TRBV4-2 and TRBJ1-1, with D possibly being TRBD1 (6 bases). Trimming removed 2 bases at V and 5 bases at J, with 12 bases between. CDR3 size: 14 residues. CDR1 and CDR2 (germline): LGHNA, YNFKEQ. The CDR3 nucleotides read TGTGCCAGCAGCCAACGGACAGAGGTAACTGAAGCTTTCTTT. It codes for CASSQRTEVTEAFF.

The V call is TRBV30, the J call TRBJ2-1; D is possibly TRBD2 (6 bases). Germline V lookup: CDR1 GTSNPN, CDR2 SVGIG (reference sequence). Trimming cost V 6 bases and J 1 base, with 22 bases left between them. The CDR3 loop spans 17 amino acids. The CDR3 is CACHGSGPRGSYNEQFF. The CDR3 coding sequence is TGTGCCTGCCACGGATCGGGCCCCCGGGGGTCCTACAATGAGCAGTTCTTC.